The source of this TCR beta chain is a study of T cell responses to AZD1222 COVID-19 vaccine. Regarding the study as a whole: Of the AZD1222 recipients, only five to seven were seropositive at baseline.

CDR3 length: 15 residues. V was clipped by 6 bases and J by 10 bases; unmatched bases: 11. Looked up from germline, CDR1 is SGHDT and CDR2 is YYEEEE. This table comes from immunoSEQ multiplex PCR, and its TCRdb copy is limited to in-frame clones, with some not included. Seen here are 130,000 to 150,000 clones, around nine tenths observed once, and the top ten hold over 1.5%. Turning to this clone: Its antigen is not known.

The V gene is TRBV5-6, the J gene TRBJ1-6; 9 positions agree with TRBD1. The sequencing here drew on peripheral blood, taken on day 0 of AZD1222 vaccination. The TCR sequence derives from an adult in good health. This chain's CDR3 is CASTGTGTGYSPLHF. CDR3 DNA: TGTGCCAGCACCGGAACCGGGACAGGGTACTCACCCCTCCACTTT.